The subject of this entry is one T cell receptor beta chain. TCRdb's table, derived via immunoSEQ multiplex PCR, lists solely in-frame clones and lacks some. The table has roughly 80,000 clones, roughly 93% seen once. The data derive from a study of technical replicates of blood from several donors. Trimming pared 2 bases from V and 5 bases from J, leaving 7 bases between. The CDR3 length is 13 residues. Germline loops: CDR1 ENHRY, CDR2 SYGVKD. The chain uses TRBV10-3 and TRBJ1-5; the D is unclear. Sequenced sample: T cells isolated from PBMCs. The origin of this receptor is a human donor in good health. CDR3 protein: CAISETRDQPQHF. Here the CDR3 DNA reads TGTGCCATCAGTGAGACCCGGGATCAGCCCCAGCATTTT.